The 17 T cell receptor beta chains below come from one sample, sequenced in a study of T-cell reconstitution after alpha-beta-depleted transplantation in children. Unique molecular identifiers featured in how the TCRbeta library was prepared. MiXCR, applied by TCRdb to the PCR reads, yields one record per CDR3 protein. The sample consists of approximately 220,000 distinct CDR3 sequences, roughly 18% of them appearing once. This specimen consisted of PBMCs, mostly from graft donor cells, obtained 360 days after TCRalphabeta/CD19-depleted stem cell transplant. The receptors shown here come from a male patient aged 2-10 years who had a stem cell transplant for acute lymphoblastic leukemia, so the T cells may come from the graft donor.

This clonotype was observed a few times. The CDR3 region is CASSYSSTGDYGYTF. The CDR3 DNA sequence: TGTGCCAGCAGTTACTCTTCGACAGGGGACTATGGCTACACCTTC. This chain uses TRBV6-5 with TRBJ1-2, with 8 bases that match TRBD1. The germline gives CDR1 MNHEY, CDR2 SVGAGI. There are 15 residues in the CDR3. V was clipped by 0 bases and J by 3 bases; unmatched bases: 3.

In its sample, this clonotype was seen many times. The gene calls are TRBV9 and TRBJ2-2; 7 bases are a match to TRBD2. CDR3 length equals 15 residues. V shed 0 bases and J 4 bases; nucleotides not matched to a gene: 3. Germline lookup yields CDR1 SGDLS and CDR2 YYNGEE. CDR3 residues: CASSVVKRGTGELFF. The CDR3 nucleotides are TGTGCCAGCAGCGTAGTAAAGCGGGGCACCGGGGAGCTGTTTTTT.

V usage is TRBV5-5 and J usage is TRBJ2-6; TRBD1 is a possible D gene (6 bases). Trimming took 4 bases from V and 1 from J, leaving 9 bases between them. The length of the CDR3 is 15 residues. Germline lookup yields CDR1 SGHKS and CDR2 YYEKEE (reference sequence). The DNA of the CDR3 is TGTGCCAGCAGCACGGACAGTTCTGGGGCCAACGTCCTGACTTTC. The encoded protein is CASSTDSSGANVLTF.

This clonotype was observed once. The chain is built from TRBV11-3 and TRBJ1-2, with 10 bases aligning to TRBD1. Germline V gene sequence: CDR1 SGHNT, CDR2 YENEEA. V trimming: 3 bases; J trimming: 8 bases; junction bases outside the gene matches: 6. The CDR3 spans 14 residues. The CDR3 spells CASSFPGQGRGYTF. In nucleotides, the CDR3 is TGTGCCAGCAGCTTCCCGGGACAGGGGAGAGGCTACACCTTC.

A remark on this clonotype: Since the CDR3 does not end with the conserved phenylalanine or tryptophan, this likely comes from a read error. The genes are TRBV10-3 and TRBJ1-1, with D unclear. The germline V gene has CDR1 ENHRY and CDR2 SYGVKD. There are 14 residues in the CDR3. With 7 bases removed from V and 2 bases from J, the gap between germline ends came to 14 bases. In nucleotides, the CDR3 is TGTGCCATCATCAAGGACCCGGCAAACACTGAAGCTTTCTGT. Translation: CAIIKDPANTEAFC.

V gene TRBV10-3 combines with J gene TRBJ2-7; D is unclear. The CDR3 is made up of 16 amino acids. V lost 0 bases, J lost 4 bases, and 16 bases lay in between. CDR1 is ENHRY, CDR2 SYGVKD, per germline. CDR3 sequence: CAISESLLSDDYEQYF. Here the CDR3 DNA reads TGTGCCATCAGTGAGTCCTTGCTCTCCGACGATTACGAGCAGTACTTC.

This chain uses TRBV7-2 with TRBJ2-1; D is ambiguous. The ends were cut back, 1 base at V and 7 bases at J, with 8 bases in the middle. Germline V gene lookup returns CDR1 SGHTA and CDR2 FQGNSA. The CDR3 has 13 residues. CDR3 in amino acids: CASSLGAINEQFF. In DNA, the CDR3 is TGTGCCAGCAGCTTAGGAGCGATAAATGAGCAGTTCTTC.

The chain combines TRBV29-1 with TRBJ1-4; perhaps TRBD1 as D (6 bases). The V and J ends lost 6 bases and 2 bases respectively, with 13 bases between them. The CDR3 is 14 residues long. In germline, CDR1 is SQVTM, CDR2 ANQGSEA. CDR3 in DNA: TGCAGCGTACAGGGAGTCGCCACTAATGAAAAACTGTTTTTT. This gives the protein CSVQGVATNEKLFF.

This clonotype was recorded a few times. The V call is TRBV5-1, the J call TRBJ2-5; TRBD1 matches at 7 bases. Germline CDR1 is SGHRS and CDR2 is YFSETQ. The CDR3 covers 15 residues. After removal of 4 bases from V and 0 bases from J, the junction contained 6 bases not matched to a gene. The chain's CDR3 is CASSAVDRYQETQYF. The CDR3 DNA is TGCGCCAGCAGCGCCGTGGACAGGTACCAAGAGACCCAGTACTTC.

The chain joins TRBV11-2 to TRBJ2-5, with a possible D match to TRBD1 (5 bases). The CDR3 is 13 residues long. The V end lost 3 bases, the J end lost 5 bases, and 10 bases lay between the germline ends. Germline CDR1 SGHAT, CDR2 FQNNGV. CDR3 sequence reads: CASSFRAGETQYF. CDR3 DNA sequence: TGTGCCAGCAGCTTCAGGGCCGGGGAGACCCAGTACTTC.

At least ten counts were recorded for this clonotype. The chain has TRBV13 and TRBJ2-5; 7 bases map to TRBD2. Germline CDR1 PRHDT, CDR2 FYEKMQ (reference sequence). The CDR3 has 17 residues. V shed 5 bases, J shed 5 bases, and the junction held 17 bases outside the gene matches. CDR3 coding DNA: TGTGCCAGCAGCCCCGGGGAAAGCGGGGACCAAGTCGAGACCCAGTACTTC. Encoded protein: CASSPGESGDQVETQYF.

This chain connects TRBV28 to TRBJ1-5; possibly TRBD1 for D (5 bases). Germline assignment: CDR1 MDHEN and CDR2 SYDVKM. The CDR3 covers 15 residues. Trimming pared 11 bases from V and 5 bases from J, leaving 22 bases between. The DNA of the CDR3 is TGTGCCTGTAGGAACACTCGCGGGACCTATCAGCCCCAGCATTTT. Translation: CACRNTRGTYQPQHF.

A few counts support this clonotype. This sequence joins TRBV20-1 and TRBJ2-5; TRBD2 matches at 8 bases. Trimming cost V 3 bases and J 2 bases; bases outside gene matches: 11. The germline V gene encodes CDR1 DFQATT and CDR2 SNEGSKA (reference sequence). The CDR3 has 16 amino acids. The CDR3 sequence is CSARGWERGHQETQYF. As DNA, the CDR3 is TGCAGTGCTAGGGGTTGGGAGCGGGGGCATCAAGAGACCCAGTACTTC.

The chain links TRBV24-1 to TRBJ2-1; D remains unclear. Germline assignment: CDR1 KGHDR and CDR2 SFDVKD. The CDR3 runs to 15 residues. V lost 3 bases to trimming and J lost 4 bases, with 12 bases between them. CDR3 region: CATSDPPGGYNEQFF. As DNA, the CDR3 is TGTGCCACCAGTGATCCTCCCGGCGGATACAATGAGCAGTTCTTC.

This rearrangement joins TRBV10-3 to TRBJ2-5; 10 positions match TRBD2. This CDR3 has 13 amino acids. Per germline, CDR1 ENHRY and CDR2 SYGVKD. Germline trimming cut 8 bases from V and 3 bases from J; bases unmatched to any gene: 3. The CDR3 protein is CAIGLAGEETQYF. The CDR3 nucleotides are TGTGCCATCGGGCTAGCGGGGGAAGAGACCCAGTACTTC.

The chain employs TRBV6-5 and TRBJ2-2; no firm D call. The V end was cut by 1 base, the J end by 1 base, with 10 bases between. CDR1 and CDR2 from the germline V gene are MNHEY and SVGAGI. The CDR3 runs 16 residues. CDR3 protein: CASSYLRGLNTGELFF. As DNA, the CDR3 is TGTGCCAGCAGTTACTTGAGAGGTCTGAACACCGGGGAGCTGTTTTTT.

V gene TRBV11-1 combines with J gene TRBJ2-1; the D gene is possibly TRBD1 (6 bases). Germline V gene lookup returns CDR1 SGHAT and CDR2 FQDESV (reference sequence). V dropped 5 bases and J dropped 15 bases, with 17 bases sitting between them. The CDR3 is made up of 12 amino acids. CDR3 nucleotide sequence: TGTGCCAGCAGCACTAGGGGGACAAGAGGGTTCTTC. It encodes CASSTRGTRGFF.